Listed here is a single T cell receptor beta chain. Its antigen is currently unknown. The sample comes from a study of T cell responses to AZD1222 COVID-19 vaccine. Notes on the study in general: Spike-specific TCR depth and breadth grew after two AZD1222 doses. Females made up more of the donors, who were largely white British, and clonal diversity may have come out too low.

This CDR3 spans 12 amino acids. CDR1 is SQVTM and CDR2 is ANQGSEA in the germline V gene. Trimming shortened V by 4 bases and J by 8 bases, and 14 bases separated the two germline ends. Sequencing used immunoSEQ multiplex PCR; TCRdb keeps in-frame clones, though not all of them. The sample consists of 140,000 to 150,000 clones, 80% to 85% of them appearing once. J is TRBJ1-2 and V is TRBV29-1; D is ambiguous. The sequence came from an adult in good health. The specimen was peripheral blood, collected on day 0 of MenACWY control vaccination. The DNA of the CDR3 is TGCAGCGTTGTTCGTCCCGGAGGGGGCTACACCTTC. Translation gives CSVVRPGGGYTF.